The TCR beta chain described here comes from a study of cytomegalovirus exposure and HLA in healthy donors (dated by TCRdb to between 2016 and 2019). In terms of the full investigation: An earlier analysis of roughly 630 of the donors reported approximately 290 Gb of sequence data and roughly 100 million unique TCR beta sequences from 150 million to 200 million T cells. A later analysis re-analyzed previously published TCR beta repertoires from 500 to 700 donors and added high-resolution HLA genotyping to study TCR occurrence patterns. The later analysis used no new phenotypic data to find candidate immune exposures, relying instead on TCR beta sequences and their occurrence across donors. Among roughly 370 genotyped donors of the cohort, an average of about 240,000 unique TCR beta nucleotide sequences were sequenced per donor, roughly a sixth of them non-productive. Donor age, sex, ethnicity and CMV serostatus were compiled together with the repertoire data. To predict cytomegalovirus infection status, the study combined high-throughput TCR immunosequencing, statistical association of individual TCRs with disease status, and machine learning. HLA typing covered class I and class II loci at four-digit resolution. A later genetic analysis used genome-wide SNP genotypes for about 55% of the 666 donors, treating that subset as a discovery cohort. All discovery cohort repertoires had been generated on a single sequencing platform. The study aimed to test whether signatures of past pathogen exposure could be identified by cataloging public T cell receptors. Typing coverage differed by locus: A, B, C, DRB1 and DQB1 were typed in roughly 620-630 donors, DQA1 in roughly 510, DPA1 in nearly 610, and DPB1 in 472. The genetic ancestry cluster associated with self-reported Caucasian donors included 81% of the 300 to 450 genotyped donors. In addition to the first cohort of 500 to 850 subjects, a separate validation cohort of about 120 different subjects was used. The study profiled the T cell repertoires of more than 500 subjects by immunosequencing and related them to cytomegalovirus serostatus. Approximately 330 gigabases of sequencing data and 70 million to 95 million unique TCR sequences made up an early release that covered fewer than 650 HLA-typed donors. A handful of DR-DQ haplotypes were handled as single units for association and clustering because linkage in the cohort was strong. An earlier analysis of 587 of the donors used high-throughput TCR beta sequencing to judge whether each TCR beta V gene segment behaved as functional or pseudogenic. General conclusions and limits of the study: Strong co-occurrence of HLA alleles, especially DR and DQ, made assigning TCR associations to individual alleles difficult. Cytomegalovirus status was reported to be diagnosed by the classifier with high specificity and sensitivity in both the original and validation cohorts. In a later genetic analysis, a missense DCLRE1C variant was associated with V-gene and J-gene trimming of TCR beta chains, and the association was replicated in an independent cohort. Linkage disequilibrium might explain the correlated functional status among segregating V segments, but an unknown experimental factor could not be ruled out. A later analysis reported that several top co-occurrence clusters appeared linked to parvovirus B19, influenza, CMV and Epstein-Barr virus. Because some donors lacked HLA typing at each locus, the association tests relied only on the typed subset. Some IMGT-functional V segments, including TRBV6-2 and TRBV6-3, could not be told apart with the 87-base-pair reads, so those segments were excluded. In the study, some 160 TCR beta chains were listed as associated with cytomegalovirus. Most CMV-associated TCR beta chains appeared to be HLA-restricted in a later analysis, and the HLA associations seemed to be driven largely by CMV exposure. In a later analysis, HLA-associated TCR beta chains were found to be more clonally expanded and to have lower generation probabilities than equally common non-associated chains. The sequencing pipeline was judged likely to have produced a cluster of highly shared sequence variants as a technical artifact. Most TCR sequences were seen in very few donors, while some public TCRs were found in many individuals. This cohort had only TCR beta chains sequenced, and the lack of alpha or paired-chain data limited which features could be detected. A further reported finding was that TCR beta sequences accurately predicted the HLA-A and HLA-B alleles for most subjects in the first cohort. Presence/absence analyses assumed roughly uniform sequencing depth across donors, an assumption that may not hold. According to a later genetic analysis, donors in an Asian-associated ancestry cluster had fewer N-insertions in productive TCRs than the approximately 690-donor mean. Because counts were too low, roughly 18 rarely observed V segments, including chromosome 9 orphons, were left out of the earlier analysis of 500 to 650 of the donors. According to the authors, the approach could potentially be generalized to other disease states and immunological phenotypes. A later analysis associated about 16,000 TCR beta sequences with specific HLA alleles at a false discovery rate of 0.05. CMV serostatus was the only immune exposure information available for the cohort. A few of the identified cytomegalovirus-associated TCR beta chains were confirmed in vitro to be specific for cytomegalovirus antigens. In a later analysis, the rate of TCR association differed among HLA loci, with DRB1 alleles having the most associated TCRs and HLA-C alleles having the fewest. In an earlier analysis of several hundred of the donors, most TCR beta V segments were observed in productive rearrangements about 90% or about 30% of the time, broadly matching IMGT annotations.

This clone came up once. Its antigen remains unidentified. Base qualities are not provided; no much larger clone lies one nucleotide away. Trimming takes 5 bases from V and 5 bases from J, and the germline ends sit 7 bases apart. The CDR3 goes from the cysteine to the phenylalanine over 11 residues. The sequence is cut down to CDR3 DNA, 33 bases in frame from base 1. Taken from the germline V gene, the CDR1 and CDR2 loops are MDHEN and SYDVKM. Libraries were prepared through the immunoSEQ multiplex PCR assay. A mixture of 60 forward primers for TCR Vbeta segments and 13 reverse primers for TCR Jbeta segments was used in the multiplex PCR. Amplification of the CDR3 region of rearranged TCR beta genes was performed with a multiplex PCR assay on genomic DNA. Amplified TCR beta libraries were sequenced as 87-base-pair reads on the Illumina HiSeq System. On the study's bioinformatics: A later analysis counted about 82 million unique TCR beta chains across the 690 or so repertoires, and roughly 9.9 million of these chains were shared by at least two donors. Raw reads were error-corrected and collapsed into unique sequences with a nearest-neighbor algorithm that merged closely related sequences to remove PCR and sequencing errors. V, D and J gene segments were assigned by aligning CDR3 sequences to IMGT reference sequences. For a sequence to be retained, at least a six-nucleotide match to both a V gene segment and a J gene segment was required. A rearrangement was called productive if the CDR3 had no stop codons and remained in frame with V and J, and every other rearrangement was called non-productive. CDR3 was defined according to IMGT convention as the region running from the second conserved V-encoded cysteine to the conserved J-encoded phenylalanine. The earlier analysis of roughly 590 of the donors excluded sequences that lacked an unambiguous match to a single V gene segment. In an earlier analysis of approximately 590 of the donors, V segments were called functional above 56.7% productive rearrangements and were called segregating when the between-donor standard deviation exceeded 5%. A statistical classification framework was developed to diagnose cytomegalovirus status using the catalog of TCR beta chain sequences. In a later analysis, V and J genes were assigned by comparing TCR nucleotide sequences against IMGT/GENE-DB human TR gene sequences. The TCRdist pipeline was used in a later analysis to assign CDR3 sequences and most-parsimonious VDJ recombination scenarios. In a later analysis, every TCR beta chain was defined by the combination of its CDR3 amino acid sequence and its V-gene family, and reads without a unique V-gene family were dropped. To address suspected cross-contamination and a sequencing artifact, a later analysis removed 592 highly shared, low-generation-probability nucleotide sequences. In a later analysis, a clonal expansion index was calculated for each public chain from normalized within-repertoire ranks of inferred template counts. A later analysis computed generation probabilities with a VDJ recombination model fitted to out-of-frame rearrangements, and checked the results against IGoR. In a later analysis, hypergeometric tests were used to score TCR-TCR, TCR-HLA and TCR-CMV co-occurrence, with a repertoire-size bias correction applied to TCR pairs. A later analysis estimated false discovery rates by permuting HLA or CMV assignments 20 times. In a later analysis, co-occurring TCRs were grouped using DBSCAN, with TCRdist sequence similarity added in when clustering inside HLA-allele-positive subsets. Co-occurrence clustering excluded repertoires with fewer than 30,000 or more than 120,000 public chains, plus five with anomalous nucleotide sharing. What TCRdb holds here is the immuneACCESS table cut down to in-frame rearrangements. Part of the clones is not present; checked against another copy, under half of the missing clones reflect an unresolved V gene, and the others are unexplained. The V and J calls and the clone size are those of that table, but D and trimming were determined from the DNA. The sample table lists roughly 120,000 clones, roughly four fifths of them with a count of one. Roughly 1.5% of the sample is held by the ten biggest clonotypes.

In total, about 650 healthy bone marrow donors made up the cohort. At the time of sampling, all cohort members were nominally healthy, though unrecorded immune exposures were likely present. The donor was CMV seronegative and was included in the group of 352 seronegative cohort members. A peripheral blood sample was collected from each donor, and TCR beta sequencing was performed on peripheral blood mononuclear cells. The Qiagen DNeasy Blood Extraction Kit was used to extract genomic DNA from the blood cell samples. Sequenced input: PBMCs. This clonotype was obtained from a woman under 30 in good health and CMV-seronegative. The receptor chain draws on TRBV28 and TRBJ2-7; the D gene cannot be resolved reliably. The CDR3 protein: CASSPGDEQYF. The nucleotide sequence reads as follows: TGTGCCAGCAGTCCGGGTGACGAGCAGTACTTC.